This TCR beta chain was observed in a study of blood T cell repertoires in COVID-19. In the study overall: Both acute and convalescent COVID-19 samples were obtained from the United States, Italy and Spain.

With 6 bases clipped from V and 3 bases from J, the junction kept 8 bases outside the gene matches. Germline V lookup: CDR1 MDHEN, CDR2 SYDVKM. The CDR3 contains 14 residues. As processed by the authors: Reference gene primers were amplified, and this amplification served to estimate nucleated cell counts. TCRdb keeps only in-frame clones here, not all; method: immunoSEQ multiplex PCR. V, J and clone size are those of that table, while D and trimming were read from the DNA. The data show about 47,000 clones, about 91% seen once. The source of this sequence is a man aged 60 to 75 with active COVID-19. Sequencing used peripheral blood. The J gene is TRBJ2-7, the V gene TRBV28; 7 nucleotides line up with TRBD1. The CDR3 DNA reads TGTGCCAGCAGCTCAGAGGCAGGGGGCTACGAGCAGTACTTC. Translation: CASSSEAGGYEQYF. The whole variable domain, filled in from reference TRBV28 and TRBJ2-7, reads DVKVTQSSRYLVKRTGEKVFLECVQDMDHENMFWYRQDPGLGLRLIYFSYDVKMKEKGDIPEGYSVSREKKERFSLILESASTNQTSMYLCASSSEAGGYEQYFGPGTRLTVT.